Listed below are T cell receptor beta chains from one sample, sequenced in a study of T-cell reconstitution after alpha-beta-depleted transplantation in children. TCRdb used MiXCR to reprocess the PCR reads, holding one entry per CDR3 protein. Here the sample spans 480,000 or so distinct CDR3 sequences, roughly a tenth being singletons. Sequenced here: PBMCs, sampled before TCRalphabeta/CD19-depleted stem cell transplant. Receptors originate from a child younger than 10 with inherited bone marrow failure, due to receive a stem cell transplant. The CDR3 runs from the conserved cysteine through the conserved F or W. D genes are given only for firm matches. The size field is filled for only some rows; it gives once, few, many or a size class.

v_call	d_call	clone_size	j_call	cdr3_aa	cdr3_nt
TRBV15	TRBD1	-	TRBJ1-2	CATSTGQAGVYGYTF	TGTGCCACCAGCACCGGACAGGCCGGAGTCTATGGCTACACCTTC
TRBV20-1	TRBD1	many	TRBJ2-7	CSARADRGSEQYF	TGCAGTGCTAGAGCGGACAGGGGCAGCGAGCAGTACTTC
TRBV20-1	TRBD1	-	TRBJ1-1	CSADRDRSVNTEAFF	TGCAGTGCGGATAGGGACAGGTCGGTCAACACTGAAGCTTTCTTT
TRBV20-1	-	many	TRBJ2-1	CSARDPGPNYNEQFF	TGCAGTGCTAGAGATCCGGGACCGAACTACAATGAGCAGTTCTTC
TRBV20-1	TRBD2	few	TRBJ2-2	CSARAGGPNTGELFF	TGCAGTGCTAGGGCGGGAGGGCCGAACACCGGGGAGCTGTTTTTT
TRBV30	-	-	TRBJ1-1	CAWVPLGSGGPNTEAFF	TGTGCCTGGGTACCCTTAGGGAGCGGGGGCCCGAACACTGAAGCTTTCTTT
TRBV18	TRBD2	-	TRBJ2-1	CASSPRPSGMYGEQFF	TGTGCCAGCTCACCACGGCCTAGCGGGATGTATGGTGAGCAGTTCTTC
TRBV7-9	-	many	TRBJ1-4	CASSVYSGEKLFF	TGTGCCAGCAGCGTCTACTCCGGGGAAAAACTGTTTTTT
TRBV12-3/TRBV12-4	-	many	TRBJ2-7	CASSLGPSYEQYF	TGTGCCAGCAGTTTGGGGCCCTCCTACGAGCAGTACTTC
TRBV3-1	TRBD2	many	TRBJ2-1	CASSHILAGGYNEQFF	TGTGCCAGCAGTCACATACTAGCGGGAGGGTACAATGAGCAGTTCTTC
TRBV20-1	-	few	TRBJ2-2	CSATDYNKNTGELFF	TGCAGTGCTACGGACTACAACAAGAACACCGGGGAGCTGTTTTTT
TRBV11-2	-	few	TRBJ2-1	CASSPRLRHNEQFF	TGTGCCAGCAGCCCCCGGCTAAGACACAATGAGCAGTTCTTC
TRBV5-4	-	few	TRBJ2-2	CASSPAGASNTGELFF	TGTGCCAGCAGCCCCGCGGGGGCTTCGAACACCGGGGAGCTGTTTTTT
TRBV20-1	-	-	TRBJ1-5	CSASGLERGQPQHF	TGCAGTGCTAGCGGACTTGAACGCGGTCAGCCCCAGCATTTT
TRBV2	-	-	TRBJ2-7	CASSESVGYEQYF	TGTGCCAGCAGTGAATCGGTAGGGTACGAGCAGTACTTC
TRBV7-9	-	-	TRBJ2-3	CASRLSGITDTQYF	TGTGCCAGCAGATTAAGCGGAATCACAGATACGCAGTATTTT
TRBV6-2/TRBV6-3	-	-	TRBJ2-5	CASMRQAAWETQYF	TGTGCCAGCATGAGACAGGCGGCTTGGGAGACCCAGTACTTC
TRBV5-1	TRBD1	many	TRBJ2-5	CASSPDRGIETQYF	TGCGCCAGCAGCCCCGACAGGGGCATCGAGACCCAGTACTTC
TRBV24-1	-	many	TRBJ2-5	CATGDAGETQYF	TGTGCCACCGGGGATGCCGGAGAGACCCAGTACTTC
TRBV15	-	few	TRBJ2-3	CATSRGEMGTQYF	TGTGCCACCAGCAGGGGTGAAATGGGCACGCAGTATTTT
TRBV20-1	TRBD2	few	TRBJ2-7	CSAFGTPGLAGVVSYEQYF	TGCAGTGCCTTCGGCACCCCAGGTCTAGCGGGCGTAGTCTCCTACGAGCAGTACTTC
TRBV12-3/TRBV12-4	-	many	TRBJ2-3	CASSSWGEPTDTQYF	TGTGCCAGCAGTTCCTGGGGGGAGCCCACAGATACGCAGTATTTT
TRBV5-6	-	many	TRBJ1-4	CASSPDRFTNEKLFF	TGTGCCAGCAGCCCCGACCGATTCACTAATGAAAAACTGTTTTTT
TRBV4-3	-	few	TRBJ2-7	CASSLNRYTYEQYF	TGCGCCAGCAGCCTAAACAGGTACACCTACGAGCAGTACTTC
TRBV18	TRBD1	-	TRBJ1-4	CASSPPGQAGEKLFF	TGTGCCAGCTCACCACCGGGACAGGCTGGTGAAAAACTGTTTTTT
TRBV19	TRBD2	-	TRBJ2-1	CASNPGLAINEQFF	TGTGCCAGTAACCCGGGACTAGCGATCAATGAGCAGTTCTTC
TRBV10-1	-	-	TRBJ2-3	CASSEDPQGGTDTQYF	TGCGCCAGCAGTGAGGATCCACAGGGAGGCACAGATACGCAGTATTTT
TRBV6-2/TRBV6-3	TRBD2	-	TRBJ2-1	CASSMGRRSGNLYNEQFF	TGTGCCAGCAGTATGGGTCGTAGGAGCGGGAACCTGTACAATGAGCAGTTCTTC
TRBV4-3	TRBD2	many	TRBJ2-1	CASSQDPGTSGTLSYNEQFF	TGCGCCAGCAGCCAAGATCCCGGGACTAGCGGGACCCTCTCCTACAATGAGCAGTTCTTC
TRBV19	TRBD1	many	TRBJ1-1	CASSTGQGMNTEAFF	TGTGCCAGTAGTACCGGACAGGGGATGAACACTGAAGCTTTCTTT
TRBV21-1	-	few	TRBJ2-1	CASSKARDTPYNEQFF	TGTGCCAGCAGCAAGGCACGCGACACGCCATACAATGAGCAGTTCTTC
TRBV27	TRBD1	-	TRBJ2-7	CASSTMGQGYEQYF	TGTGCCAGCAGTACGATGGGACAGGGCTACGAGCAGTACTTC
TRBV4-1	-	many	TRBJ2-3	CASSQVGGPDTQYF	TGCGCCAGCAGCCAAGTGGGCGGCCCCGATACGCAGTATTTT
TRBV12-5	-	-	TRBJ2-2	CASASDPPGELFF	TGTGCTAGTGCCTCGGACCCCCCCGGGGAGCTGTTTTTT
TRBV6-2/TRBV6-3	TRBD2	-	TRBJ2-3	CASRNLPAGGGTDTQYF	TGTGCCAGCAGGAACCTACCAGCGGGAGGGGGCACAGATACGCAGTATTTT
TRBV19	-	many	TRBJ2-2	CASSIRARETGELFF	TGTGCCAGTAGTATAAGGGCTAGAGAGACCGGGGAGCTGTTTTTT
TRBV11-1	-	many	TRBJ2-7	CASSPEEARDVGYEQYF	TGTGCCAGCAGCCCCGAGGAGGCCAGGGATGTCGGCTACGAGCAGTACTTC
TRBV28	-	many	TRBJ2-7	CASSLDAAGFSYEQYF	TGTGCCAGCAGTTTAGACGCGGCAGGTTTTTCCTACGAGCAGTACTTC
TRBV27	-	many	TRBJ1-2	CASSSGPFYGYTF	TGTGCCAGCAGTTCCGGGCCCTTTTATGGCTACACCTTC
TRBV15	-	many	TRBJ1-2	CATSRDRDTNYGYTF	TGTGCCACCAGCAGAGATCGGGACACTAACTATGGCTACACCTTC
TRBV4-3	-	few	TRBJ1-1	CASSQERGWNTEAFF	TGCGCCAGCAGCCAAGAAAGGGGATGGAACACTGAAGCTTTCTTT
TRBV15	-	many	TRBJ2-3	CATSTGRGLEADTQYF	TGTGCCACCAGCACGGGTCGTGGTCTAGAGGCGGATACGCAGTATTTT